The TCR beta chain described here comes from a study of blood T cells in healthy people across ages. General observations from the study: With unsorted PBMCs, a conclusive comparison of naive versus antigen-experienced cells was not possible.

CDR1 is SGHRS, CDR2 YFSETQ, per germline. The CDR3 has 16 amino acids. With 0 bases clipped from V and 3 bases from J, the junction kept 6 bases outside the gene matches. Healthy Caucasian individuals from Russia aged roughly 6 to 90 were enrolled as donors. This clonotype was recorded once. What it binds is unknown. Primers used in a second PCR of roughly 7 to 12 cycles were a sample-barcoded 5' primer and a J-beta primer mix. TCRdb recomputed calls from the 5' RACE reads with MiXCR, one row per CDR3 protein. The data show 600,000 to 800,000 distinct CDR3 sequences, approximately 21% seen once. The source of this sequence is a man aged 65 to 85 in good health. The chain carries TRBV5-1 and TRBJ2-1; 7 bases agree with TRBD2. The sample taken for sequencing was blood. Here the CDR3 reads CASSLEVGGHYNEQFF. The CDR3, as DNA: TGCGCCAGCAGCTTGGAAGTGGGAGGGCACTACAATGAGCAGTTCTTC.